One T cell receptor (beta chain) is described in this entry. The antigen remains undetermined. It was unsorted whole blood that yielded blood RNA, and germline DNA was also extracted. In advance of surgery, approximately 4 milliliters of peripheral blood were collected. The sample originates from a study of tumor-infiltrating lymphocytes in primary liver carcinoma. Study-level findings and limits: For tumor-adjacent and tumor-blood pairs, overlap was less than that seen for tumor region pairs. Because the samples were bulk unsorted, the study did not compare CD4+ and CD8+ repertoires. Blood had a significantly lower top-250-clone fraction than tumors did (p = 0.039).

V was pared by 0 bases and J by 0 bases, with 9 bases between. The CDR3 length is 15 residues. Germline lookup yields CDR1 SGHRS and CDR2 YFSETQ. TCR beta cDNA came from roughly 0.45 ug total RNA, primed with a constant-region primer. Three nested multiplex PCR rounds of slightly modified ARM-PCR generated TCR beta libraries. PCR rounds one and two used TRBV1-TRBV30 forward primers with a C-beta reverse primer for around 10 cycles each. TCRdb reprocessed the multiplex PCR reads with MiXCR, giving one entry per CDR3 protein. Of fewer than 400,000 distinct CDR3 sequences listed, around three fifths are singletons.

The chain is built from TRBV5-1 and TRBJ2-5, with a possible D match to TRBD2 (5 bases). The sequence was collected from a woman aged 25-40 years with primary liver carcinoma and hepatitis B virus infection. Sequences were obtained from peripheral blood. The CDR3 sequence is CASSLAGMYQETQYF. The CDR3 DNA follows: TGCGCCAGCAGCTTGGCCGGGATGTACCAAGAGACCCAGTACTTC.